This T cell receptor beta chain was identified in a study of neurological immune-mediated disorders. Study-wide results and caveats: According to phylogenetic grouping, one related-CDR3 cluster, a possible signature, contained the repertoires of 18 of 34 multiple sclerosis patients. The most TCR clonal expansion was seen in HTLV-1-associated myelopathy, whereas the least was seen in multiple sclerosis, below the level in healthy controls.

Using its own MiXCR run on the 5' RACE reads, TCRdb lists one record per CDR3 protein. The sample comprises about 80,000 distinct CDR3 sequences, 5.8% of which are singletons, and over 7% rests with the top ten. Indicated time point: longitudinal time-point 2. There are many counts of this clonotype. Its antigen is not identified. In germline, CDR1 is LNHNV, CDR2 YYDKDF (reference sequence). The CDR3 contains 17 residues. V was clipped by 3 bases and J by 8 bases; unmatched bases: 13. Material: PBMCs. The origin of this receptor is a woman aged 60-75 years with multiple sclerosis. The chain links TRBV15 to TRBJ2-3, with 11 bases matching TRBD2. The CDR3: CATSSRGTSGSFGTQYF. CDR3 nucleotide sequence: TGTGCCACCAGCAGTAGAGGGACTAGCGGTTCTTTCGGTACGCAGTATTTT.